These 2 T cell receptor beta chains were sequenced from one sample in a study of blood T cell repertoires in COVID-19. Generated by immunoSEQ multiplex PCR, the TCRdb table keeps only in-frame clones and is missing some. The data contain more than 85,000 clones, approximately 87% of them seen just once; the ten biggest clones take up roughly 18%. The sample was peripheral blood. The receptors shown here come from a woman aged 60-70 years with acute or convalescent COVID-19.

As DNA, the CDR3 is TGTGCCAGCAACCTTGGCCCCCCAACGATCATGAACACTGAAGCTTTCTTT. Encoded protein: CASNLGPPTIMNTEAFF. The chain is built from TRBV5-5 and TRBJ1-1, with unresolved D. V was cut by 6 bases and J by 0 bases, with 21 bases left in between. The CDR3 contains 17 residues. The V gene's germline CDR1 is SGHKS and CDR2 YYEKEE (reference sequence).

This sequence joins TRBV12-5 and TRBJ2-7; TRBD1 is a possible D gene (5 bases). Per the germline V gene, CDR1 is LGHNT and CDR2 is FRNRAP. The CDR3 consists of 15 residues. V lost 4 bases to trimming and J lost 2 bases, with 15 bases between them. The CDR3 sequence is CASGSSLIQAYEQYF. In DNA form, the CDR3 reads TGTGCTAGTGGTTCCTCACTCATACAGGCCTACGAGCAGTACTTC.